These 22 T cell receptor beta chains originate from one sample sequenced in a study of blood T cell repertoires in COVID-19. Using immunoSEQ multiplex PCR, the repertoire was profiled, and TCRdb retains in-frame clones only, with some absent. This table has about 100,000 clones, roughly 88% appearing once. Sequencing was carried out using peripheral blood. These receptors all come from a human donor in a cohort sampled during active COVID-19.

V is TRBV6-5 and J is TRBJ1-1; D might be TRBD1 (5 bases). Trimming took off 6 bases at V and 0 bases at J, with 14 bases between the two ends. Germline V gene lookup returns CDR1 MNHEY and CDR2 SVGAGI. This CDR3 is built from 15 residues. Here the CDR3 DNA reads TGTGCCAGCAGGCGGGATTGGGGACTGAACACTGAAGCTTTCTTT. Its translation: CASRRDWGLNTEAFF.

The genes are TRBV7-9 and TRBJ2-1, with D perhaps matching TRBD1 (6 bases). Trimming shortened V by 6 bases and J by 0 bases, and 12 bases separated the two germline ends. Per the germline V gene, CDR1 is SEHNR and CDR2 is FQNEAQ (reference sequence). The CDR3 is 15 residues long. CDR3 residues: CASRIQGSSYNEQFF. CDR3 nucleotide sequence: TGTGCCAGCAGGATACAGGGTAGCTCCTACAATGAGCAGTTCTTC.

The gene calls are TRBV5-1 and TRBJ1-1; 9 bases are a match to TRBD1. The CDR3 runs 17 residues. V lost 0 bases to trimming and J lost 2 bases; unmatched junction nucleotides: 8. Germline V gene lookup returns CDR1 SGHRS and CDR2 YFSETQ. The CDR3 bases are TGCGCCAGCAGCTTGGGGGCCTGGACAGGGGTTAACACTGAAGCTTTCTTT. Translated, it gives CASSLGAWTGVNTEAFF.

As DNA, the CDR3 is TGCGCCAGCAGCTTGAGCGAAAGCTCCTACAATGAGCAGTTCTTC. The encoded protein is CASSLSESSYNEQFF. The chain employs TRBV5-1 and TRBJ2-1; D remains ambiguous. The V and J ends lost 1 base and 0 bases respectively, with 8 bases between them. The germline CDR1 and CDR2 sequences are SGHRS and YFSETQ. CDR3 length: 15 residues.

The chain has TRBV7-9 and TRBJ2-1; 13 bases agree with TRBD2. The CDR3 is 17 residues long. The V gene's germline CDR1 is SEHNR and CDR2 FQNEAQ (reference sequence). Trimming took 6 bases from V and 5 from J; bases not matched to a gene: 10. This CDR3 reads CASSKSGTSGNNNEQFF. In DNA, the CDR3 is TGTGCCAGCAGTAAAAGCGGGACTAGCGGGAACAACAATGAGCAGTTCTTC.

The V and J genes are TRBV18 and TRBJ1-3; unclear D gene. The V end lost 5 bases, the J end lost 0 bases, and 8 bases lay between the germline ends. Germline-derived CDR1 and CDR2 are KGHSH and LQKENI. The CDR3 is 14 residues long. The chain's CDR3 is CASSISFSGNTIYF. The CDR3 coding sequence is TGTGCCAGCTCAATCTCCTTCTCTGGAAACACCATATATTTT.

This rearrangement joins TRBV28 to TRBJ2-1, with 10 bases lining up with TRBD2. Germline-derived CDR1 and CDR2 are MDHEN and SYDVKM. The CDR3 covers 14 residues. Trimming took 0 bases from V and 12 from J; bases not matched to a gene: 5. CDR3 DNA: TGTGCCAGCAGTTTATGGCTAGCGGGAGTTGGGCAGTTCTTC. It translates to CASSLWLAGVGQFF.

The V gene is TRBV7-9, the J gene TRBJ2-4; 12 positions match TRBD2. V lost 6 bases, J lost 3 bases, and 9 bases stayed unmatched. CDR3 length: 17 amino acids. Germline V CDR1 and CDR2: SEHNR, FQNEAQ (reference sequence). The CDR3 DNA is TGTGCCAGCAGTTTGAGTACGGGACTAGCGGGCAAAAACATTCAGTACTTC. Protein: CASSLSTGLAGKNIQYF.

The chain has TRBV7-2 and TRBJ2-1, with 8 bases lining up with TRBD2. The germline gives CDR1 SGHTA, CDR2 FQGNSA. This CDR3 is 18 amino acids long. J lost 0 bases, V lost 3 bases, and 10 bases had no gene match. The CDR3 DNA reads as TGTGCCAGCAGCTTTTTTACTAGCGGATACTACTCCTACAATGAGCAGTTCTTC. This codes for CASSFFTSGYYSYNEQFF.

This clone has only a few counts. J is TRBJ1-1 and V is TRBV4-1; possibly TRBD1 for D (6 bases). Deletions cut 6 bases from V and 5 bases from J, with 16 bases between. Germline CDR1 and CDR2: MGHRA and YSYEKL. CDR3 length equals 14 residues. CDR3 nucleotide sequence: TGCGCCAGCAGGGGGGCCCTTCGAGGGACTGAAGCTTTCTTT. Translating it yields CASRGALRGTEAFF.

V usage is TRBV18 and J usage is TRBJ1-5, with D possibly matching TRBD1 (6 bases). Trimming cost V 3 bases and J 0 bases, with 12 bases left between them. The CDR3 totals 16 residues. Per the germline V gene, CDR1 is KGHSH and CDR2 is LQKENI. For the CDR3, the DNA is TGTGCCAGCTCACCGGCTGGCAGGGGTAGCAATCAGCCCCAGCATTTT. Translating gives CASSPAGRGSNQPQHF.

The chain links TRBV27 to TRBJ1-2, with 9 bases identical to TRBD1. Germline V gene sequence: CDR1 MNHEY, CDR2 SMNVEV (reference sequence). This CDR3 has 14 amino acids. The V and J ends lost 5 bases and 7 bases, in that order; junction bases with no gene match: 8. The CDR3 sequence is CASSPGTGLLGYTF. CDR3 coding DNA: TGTGCCAGCAGTCCCGGGACAGGGCTCCTTGGCTACACCTTC.

This clone was recorded once. The V gene is TRBV27, the J gene TRBJ1-5; 8 bases are shared with TRBD1. The germline CDR1 and CDR2 sequences are MNHEY and SMNVEV (reference sequence). The CDR3 is 14 residues long. V lost 6 bases, J lost 3 bases, and 4 bases stayed unmatched. Here the CDR3 reads CASRTGVPNQPQHF. For the CDR3, the DNA is TGTGCCAGCAGGACAGGGGTCCCCAATCAGCCCCAGCATTTT.

The V gene is TRBV15, the J gene TRBJ1-2, with TRBD1 matching over 8 bases. V dropped 3 bases and J dropped 8; count of bases not matched to a gene: 5. Germline CDR1 and CDR2: LNHNV and YYDKDF (reference sequence). The CDR3 covers 13 residues. CDR3 coding DNA: TGTGCCACCAGCAGGACAGGGGTGGACGGCTACACCTTC. This translates into CATSRTGVDGYTF.

This clone was observed a few times. V is TRBV6-5 and J is TRBJ1-1; D possibly corresponds to TRBD1 (6 bases). Trimming removed 2 bases at V and 2 bases at J, with 15 bases between. Germline lookup yields CDR1 MNHEY and CDR2 SVGAGI. The CDR3 sequence is 16 residues long. CDR3 region: CASSYGYRVDNTEAFF. Written as DNA, the CDR3 is TGTGCCAGCAGTTACGGATACAGGGTAGATAACACTGAAGCTTTCTTT.

The rearrangement uses TRBV18 and TRBJ1-6, with 8 bases aligning to TRBD1. This CDR3 region has 15 residues. Unmatched junction bases numbered 14, after V lost 6 bases and J lost 13 bases. Germline CDR1 reads KGHSH; CDR2 reads LQKENI. This CDR3 is CASSPLQGASSPLHF. The CDR3 nucleotides are TGTGCCAGCTCCCCTCTCCAGGGGGCGTCATCCCCCCTCCACTTT.

The V and J genes are TRBV2 and TRBJ2-1, with D maybe TRBD1 (6 bases). The CDR3 is 13 amino acids. CDR1 is SNHLY and CDR2 is FYNNEI in the germline V gene. Trimming stripped 2 bases from V and 8 bases from J, with 10 bases between. CDR3: CASSERGWDEQFF. The CDR3 region has the DNA TGTGCCAGCAGTGAAAGGGGGTGGGATGAGCAGTTCTTC.

This rearrangement joins TRBV13 to TRBJ1-3; D is perhaps TRBD1 (5 bases). This CDR3 has 16 amino acids. CDR1 is PRHDT and CDR2 is FYEKMQ in the germline V gene (reference sequence). Between the trimmed V and J ends, which lost 5 bases and 0 bases, there was a span of 14 bases. In DNA, the CDR3 is TGTGCCAGCAGCCCCGGGGGATGGGACTCTGGAAACACCATATATTTT. It encodes CASSPGGWDSGNTIYF.

The chain recombines TRBV7-3 with TRBJ2-5; no clear D. The CDR3 is 13 residues long. In germline, CDR1 is SGHTA, CDR2 FQGTGA. V shed 5 bases and J shed 4 bases, with 11 bases lying between them. CDR3 region: CASSLEFRETQYF. For the CDR3, the DNA is TGTGCCAGCAGCCTCGAATTCAGAGAGACCCAGTACTTC. Full variable domain (missing parts from reference TRBV7-3 and TRBJ2-5): GAGVSQTPSNKVTEKGKYVELRCDPISGHTALYWYRQSLGQGPEFLIYFQGTGAADDSGLPNDRFFAVRPEGSVSTLKIQRTERGDSAVYLCASSLEFRETQYFGPGTRLLVL.

This rearrangement joins TRBV7-9 to TRBJ1-6; 7 bases map to TRBD1. The CDR3 length is 15 residues. Trimming cost V 5 bases and J 9 bases; bases outside gene matches: 10. Germline lookup yields CDR1 SEHNR and CDR2 FQNEAQ (reference sequence). Here the CDR3 DNA reads TGTGCCAGCAGCCCCGGAGACAGGGAAGGTTCACCCCTCCACTTT. It translates to CASSPGDREGSPLHF.

DNA for the CDR3: TGTGCCAGCAGCTTACTACAGGGGAACACTGAAGCTTTCTTT. Amino acids: CASSLLQGNTEAFF. The chain joins TRBV7-3 to TRBJ1-1; TRBD1 might be the D (6 bases). Trimming took off 2 bases at V and 1 base at J, with 8 bases between the two ends. Germline CDR1 and CDR2: SGHTA and FQGTGA. This CDR3 is 14 amino acids long.

This clone turned up a few times. Written as DNA, the CDR3 is TGTGCCAGCAGCCTGGGACTAGCGGGGGACCCTCGGCAGTACTTC. Its protein is CASSLGLAGDPRQYF. The genes are TRBV3-1 (or the pseudogene TRBV3-2) and TRBJ2-7, with 14 positions matching TRBD2. Germline-derived CDR1 and CDR2 are LGHDT and YNNKEL (reference sequence). The V gene end was trimmed by 4 bases and the J gene end by 9 bases; junction bases not matched to a gene: 8. CDR3 length equals 15 residues.